This entry is about one T cell receptor (beta chain). The data derive from a study of siplizumab effects on memory and regulatory T cells. Sequencing used immunoSEQ multiplex PCR; TCRdb keeps in-frame clones, though not all of them. The sample consists of tens of thousands of clones, roughly 96% of them appearing once. Germline V gene sequence: CDR1 SGDLS, CDR2 YYNGEE. V was trimmed by 0 bases and J by 1 base, leaving 16 bases between them. The CDR3 loop spans 17 amino acids. What was sequenced was naive CD4+ T cells sorted from blood. This TCR derives from a human donor in good health. The rearrangement uses TRBV9 and TRBJ1-1, with D possibly matching TRBD1 (5 bases). In nucleotides, the CDR3 is TGTGCCAGCAGCGTAGCGAGGGGCAGCGGAAGGAACACTGAAGCTTTCTTT. It codes for CASSVARGSGRNTEAFF.